These 11 T cell receptor beta chains share one sample of origin, sequenced in a study of cytomegalovirus exposure and HLA in healthy donors. Primers for the PCR totalled 60 Vbeta and 13 Jbeta. Sequenced by immunoSEQ multiplex PCR; TCRdb stores in-frame clones only, minus some. The table records 150,000 or so clones, 75% to 90% of them present only once. Sequencing used PBMCs. The receptors derive from a man between 18 and 35 years old in good health and CMV-seropositive.

The J gene is TRBJ2-1, the V gene TRBV5-4, with 10 positions matching TRBD2. The CDR3 length is 18 residues. V dropped 3 bases and J dropped 7; count of bases not matched to a gene: 16. Germline lookup yields CDR1 SGHNT and CDR2 YYREEE (reference sequence). The CDR3 loop reads CASSWVPSAGGLENEQFF. CDR3 nucleotide sequence: TGTGCCAGCAGCTGGGTGCCCTCAGCGGGGGGGCTTGAAAATGAGCAGTTCTTC.

The V and J genes are TRBV20-1 and TRBJ1-2; D is possibly TRBD1 (5 bases). Trimming stripped 5 bases from V and 8 bases from J, with 12 bases between. Looked up from germline, CDR1 is DFQATT and CDR2 is SNEGSKA (reference sequence). This CDR3 spans 11 amino acids. The CDR3, as DNA: TGCAGTGCTCGACAGACTCGGGGCTACACCTTC. Translation gives CSARQTRGYTF.

The chain has TRBV5-1 and TRBJ2-1, with 8 bases identical to TRBD2. CDR3 size: 16 residues. Germline V CDR1 and CDR2: SGHRS, YFSETQ. Germline trimming cut 0 bases from V and 8 bases from J; bases unmatched to any gene: 10. The CDR3 reads CASSLGGAGGGDEQFF. The CDR3 DNA is TGCGCCAGCAGCTTGGGGGGTGCGGGGGGTGGCGATGAGCAGTTCTTC.

V gene TRBV21-1 combines with J gene TRBJ2-1; the D call of TRBD2 is as the table states it, not checked on the DNA. TRBV21-1 is deemed a pseudogene. The CDR3 is 20 amino acids. The CDR3 nucleotides read TGTGCCAGCAGCCCCCGCCCGGGACTAGCGGGCATTAGCTCCTACAATGAGCAGTTCTTC. Amino acids: CASSPRPGLAGISSYNEQFF.

The gene calls are TRBV10-3 and TRBJ2-1; 9 bases map to TRBD2. Germline CDR1 and CDR2: ENHRY and SYGVKD. The CDR3 sequence is 13 residues long. Trimming at V came to 6 bases and at J to 14 bases, leaving 11 bases not matched to a gene. The CDR3 sequence is CAIRNELAGAEFF. In DNA form, the CDR3 reads TGTGCCATCAGAAACGAATTAGCGGGGGCGGAGTTCTTC.

The genes are TRBV7-8 and TRBJ2-1; 9 nucleotides agree with TRBD2. V lost 5 bases and J lost 7; bases outside the gene matches: 12. Germline CDR1 reads SGHVS; CDR2 reads FQNEAQ. The CDR3 is made up of 16 amino acids. The CDR3 protein is CASSRGGVAGANEQFF. In DNA, the CDR3 is TGTGCCAGCAGCCGAGGAGGAGTAGCGGGGGCTAATGAGCAGTTCTTC.

This clone was seen only a few times. V and J are TRBV9 and TRBJ2-7; D call uncertain. The V end lost 0 bases, the J end lost 7 bases, and 11 bases lay between the germline ends. CDR1 SGDLS and CDR2 YYNGEE come from the germline V gene. This CDR3 is 13 amino acids long. The CDR3: CASSVGQFGEQYF. CDR3 in DNA: TGTGCCAGCAGCGTAGGGCAGTTCGGGGAGCAGTACTTC.

This clone was found a few times. The chain uses TRBV6-6 and TRBJ2-7; maybe TRBD1 (5 bases). Per germline, CDR1 MNHNY and CDR2 SVGAGI (reference sequence). The CDR3 covers 13 residues. The ends were cut back, 2 bases at V and 3 bases at J, with 8 bases in the middle. CDR3 loop: CASSYRQGYEQYF. CDR3 in DNA: TGTGCCAGCAGTTACCGCCAGGGCTACGAGCAGTACTTC.

This clone was seen a single time. The chain is built from TRBV4-3 and TRBJ2-5; 11 nucleotides line up with TRBD1. Germline loops: CDR1 LGHNA, CDR2 YSLEER. The CDR3 runs 17 residues. The V and J ends lost 0 bases and 5 bases, in that order; junction bases with no gene match: 8. Here the CDR3 reads CASSQEFSGQGAETQYF. CDR3 nucleotide sequence: TGCGCCAGCAGCCAAGAATTCTCAGGACAGGGGGCCGAGACCCAGTACTTC.

As to this clone: The CDR3 does not close with the conserved phenylalanine or tryptophan, likely indicating a read error. The chain carries TRBV7-9 and TRBJ1-5, with TRBD1 matching over 7 bases. The J segment lost 0 bases and the V segment lost 5 bases, leaving 4 bases of the junction unmatched. Germline V gene data show CDR1 as SEHNR and CDR2 as FQNEAQ (reference sequence). The CDR3 sequence is 15 residues long. In nucleotides, the CDR3 is TGTGCCAGCAGCCAGGGGGATAATAGCAATCAGCCCCAGCATCTT. It yields the protein CASSQGDNSNQPQHL.

The genes are TRBV7-9 and TRBJ1-1; D may be TRBD1 (6 bases). In germline, CDR1 is SEHNR, CDR2 FQNEAQ (reference sequence). This CDR3 has 15 amino acids. Trimming removed 3 bases from V and 1 base from J, with 12 bases in between. The CDR3 sequence: CASSLGRGPNTEAFF. CDR3 bases: TGTGCCAGCAGCTTGGGCAGGGGCCCGAACACTGAAGCTTTCTTT.